The following is a T cell receptor beta chain sequence with its context. Its antigen remains unknown. Primed by a sample-barcoded 5' primer and a J-beta primer mix, a second PCR proceeded for 7 to 11 cycles. One entry per CDR3 protein, called by TCRdb with MiXCR from the 5' RACE reads. The sample has 1.5 million to 1.9 million distinct CDR3 sequences, about 42% seen once. The CDR3 has 16 residues. Deletions cut 2 bases from V and 0 bases from J, with 12 bases between. CDR1 and CDR2 (germline): SGHDT, YYEEEE. Each donor gave roughly 9.8 milliliters of peripheral blood. This record comes from a study of blood T cells in healthy people across ages. Findings and caveats of the study: Among T cells, TCR beta diversity per million cells dropped roughly linearly as age rose. PBMCs that were unsorted prevented a conclusive naive versus antigen-experienced comparison. Calculation of diversity from one million T cells yielded estimates considered to be underestimates.

This clonotype originated in a woman between 18 and 30 years old in good health. Specimen: blood. This chain connects TRBV5-6 to TRBJ2-1; D possibly corresponds to TRBD2 (5 bases). CDR3 in DNA: TGTGCCAGCAGCTTTAACCGGGGAAGCTCCTACAATGAGCAGTTCTTC. It translates to CASSFNRGSSYNEQFF.